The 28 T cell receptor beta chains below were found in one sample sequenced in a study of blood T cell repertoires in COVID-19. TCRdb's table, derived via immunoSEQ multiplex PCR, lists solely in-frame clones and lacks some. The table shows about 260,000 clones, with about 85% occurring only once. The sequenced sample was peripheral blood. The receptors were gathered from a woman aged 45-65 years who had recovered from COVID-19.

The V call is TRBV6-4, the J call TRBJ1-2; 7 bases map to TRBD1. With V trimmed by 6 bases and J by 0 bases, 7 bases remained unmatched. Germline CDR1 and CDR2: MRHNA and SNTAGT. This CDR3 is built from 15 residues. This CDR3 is CASRRDSETNYGYTF. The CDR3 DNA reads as TGTGCCAGCAGACGGGACAGCGAAACTAACTATGGCTACACCTTC.

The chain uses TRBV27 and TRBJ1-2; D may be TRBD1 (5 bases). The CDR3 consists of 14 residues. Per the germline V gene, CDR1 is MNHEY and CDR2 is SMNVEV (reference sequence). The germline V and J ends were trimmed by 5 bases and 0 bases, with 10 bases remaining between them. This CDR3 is CASSPQGANYGYTF. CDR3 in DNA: TGTGCCAGCAGTCCCCAAGGGGCTAACTATGGCTACACCTTC.

CDR3 sequence: CASSTTGEGEQYF. As DNA, the CDR3 is TGCGCCAGCAGCACCACAGGGGAAGGCGAGCAGTACTTC. The chain employs TRBV5-1 and TRBJ2-7; 7 bases match TRBD1. The trim removed 4 bases at V and 6 bases at J, leaving 7 bases unmatched. Germline values: CDR1 SGHRS, CDR2 YFSETQ. The CDR3 loop spans 13 amino acids.

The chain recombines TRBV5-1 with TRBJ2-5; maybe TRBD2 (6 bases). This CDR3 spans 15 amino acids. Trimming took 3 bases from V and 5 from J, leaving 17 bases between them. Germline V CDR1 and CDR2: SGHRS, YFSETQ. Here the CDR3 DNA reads TGCGCCAGCAGCTCTCGACCCGATGGAGGGGAGACCCAGTACTTC. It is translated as CASSSRPDGGETQYF. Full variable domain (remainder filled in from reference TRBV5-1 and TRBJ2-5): KAGVTQTPRYLIKTRGQQVTLSCSPISGHRSVSWYQQTPGQGLQFLFEYFSETQRNKGNFPGRFSGRQFSNSRSEMNVSTLELGDSALYLCASSSRPDGGETQYFGPGTRLLVL.

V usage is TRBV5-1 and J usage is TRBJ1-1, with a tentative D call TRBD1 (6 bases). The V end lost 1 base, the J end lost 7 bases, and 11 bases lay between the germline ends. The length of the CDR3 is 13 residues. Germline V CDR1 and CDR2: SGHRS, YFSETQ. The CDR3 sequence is CASSLQQGLEAFF. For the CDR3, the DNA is TGCGCCAGCAGCTTGCAACAGGGCCTTGAAGCTTTCTTT.

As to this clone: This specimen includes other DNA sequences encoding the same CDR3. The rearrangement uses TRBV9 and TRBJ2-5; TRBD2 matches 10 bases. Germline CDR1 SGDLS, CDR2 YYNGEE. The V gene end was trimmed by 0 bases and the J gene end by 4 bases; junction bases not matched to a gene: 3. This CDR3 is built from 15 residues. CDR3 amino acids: CASSVGTSGVETQYF. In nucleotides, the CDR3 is TGTGCCAGCAGCGTAGGTACTAGCGGGGTAGAGACCCAGTACTTC.

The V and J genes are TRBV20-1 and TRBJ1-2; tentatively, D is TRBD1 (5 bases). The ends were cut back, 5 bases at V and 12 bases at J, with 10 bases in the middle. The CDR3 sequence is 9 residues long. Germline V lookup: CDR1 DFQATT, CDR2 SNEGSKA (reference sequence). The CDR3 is CSAGRVHTF. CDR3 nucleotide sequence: TGCAGTGCTGGCAGGGTCCACACCTTC.

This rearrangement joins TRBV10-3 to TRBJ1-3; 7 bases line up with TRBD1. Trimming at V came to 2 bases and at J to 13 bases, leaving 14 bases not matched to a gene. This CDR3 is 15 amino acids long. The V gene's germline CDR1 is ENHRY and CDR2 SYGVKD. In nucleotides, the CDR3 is TGTGCCATCAGTGAGGACTGGACAGGCCGAGGGGAAATATATTTT. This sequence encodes CAISEDWTGRGEIYF.

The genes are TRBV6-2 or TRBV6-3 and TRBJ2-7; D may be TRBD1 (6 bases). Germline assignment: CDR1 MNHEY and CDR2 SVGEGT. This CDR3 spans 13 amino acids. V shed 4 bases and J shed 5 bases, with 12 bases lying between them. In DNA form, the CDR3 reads TGTGCCAGCAGTTCAATACAGGGCAACGAGCAGTACTTC. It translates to CASSSIQGNEQYF.

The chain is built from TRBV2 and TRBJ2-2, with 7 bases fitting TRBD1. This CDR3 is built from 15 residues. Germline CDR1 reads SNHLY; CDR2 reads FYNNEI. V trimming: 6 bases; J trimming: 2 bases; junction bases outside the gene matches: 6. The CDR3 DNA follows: TGTGCCAGCAGGGAACAGGGGATTAACACCGGGGAGCTGTTTTTT. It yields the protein CASREQGINTGELFF.

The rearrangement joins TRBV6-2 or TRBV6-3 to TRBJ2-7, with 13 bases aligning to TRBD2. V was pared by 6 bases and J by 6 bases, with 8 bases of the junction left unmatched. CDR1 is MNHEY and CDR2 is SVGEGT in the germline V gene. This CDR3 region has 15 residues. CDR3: CASSLRTSGSSEQYF. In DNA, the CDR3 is TGTGCCAGCAGCCTCCGGACTAGCGGGAGTTCCGAGCAGTACTTC.

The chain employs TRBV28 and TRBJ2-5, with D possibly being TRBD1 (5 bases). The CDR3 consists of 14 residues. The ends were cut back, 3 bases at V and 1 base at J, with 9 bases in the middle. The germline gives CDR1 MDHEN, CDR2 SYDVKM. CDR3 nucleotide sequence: TGTGCCAGCAGTTTCCCAGGGTTCCAAGAGACCCAGTACTTC. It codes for CASSFPGFQETQYF.

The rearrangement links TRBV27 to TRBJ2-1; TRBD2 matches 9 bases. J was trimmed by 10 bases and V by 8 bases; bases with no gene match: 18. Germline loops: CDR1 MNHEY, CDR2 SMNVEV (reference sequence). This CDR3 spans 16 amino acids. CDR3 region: CASSLWASGIMGEQFF. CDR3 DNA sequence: TGTGCCAGCTCGCTTTGGGCTAGCGGGATAATGGGGGAGCAGTTCTTC.

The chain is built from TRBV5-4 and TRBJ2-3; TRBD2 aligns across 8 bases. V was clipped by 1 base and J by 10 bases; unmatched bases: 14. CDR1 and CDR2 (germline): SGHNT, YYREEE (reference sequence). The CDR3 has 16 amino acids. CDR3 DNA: TGTGCCAGCAGCTTGTTTGGCGGGGGGCCCAACTTGGCGCAGTATTTT. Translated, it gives CASSLFGGGPNLAQYF.

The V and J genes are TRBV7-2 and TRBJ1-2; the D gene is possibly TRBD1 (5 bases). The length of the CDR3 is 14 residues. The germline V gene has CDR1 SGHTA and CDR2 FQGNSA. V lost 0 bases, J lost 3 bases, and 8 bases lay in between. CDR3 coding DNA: TGTGCCAGCAGCTTAGCGAAGACAGACTATGGCTACACCTTC. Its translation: CASSLAKTDYGYTF.

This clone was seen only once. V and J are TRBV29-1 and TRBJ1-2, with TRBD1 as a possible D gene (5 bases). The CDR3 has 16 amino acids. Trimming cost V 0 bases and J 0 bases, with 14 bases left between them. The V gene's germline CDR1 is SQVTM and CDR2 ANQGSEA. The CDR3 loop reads CSVEDRDRGPNYGYTF. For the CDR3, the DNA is TGCAGCGTTGAAGACCGCGACAGAGGACCTAACTATGGCTACACCTTC.

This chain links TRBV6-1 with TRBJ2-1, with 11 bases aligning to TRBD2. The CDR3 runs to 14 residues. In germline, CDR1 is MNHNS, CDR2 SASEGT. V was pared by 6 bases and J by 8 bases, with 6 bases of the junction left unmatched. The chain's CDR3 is CASSPGLAAHEQFF. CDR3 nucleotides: TGTGCCAGCAGCCCGGGACTAGCGGCCCATGAGCAGTTCTTC.

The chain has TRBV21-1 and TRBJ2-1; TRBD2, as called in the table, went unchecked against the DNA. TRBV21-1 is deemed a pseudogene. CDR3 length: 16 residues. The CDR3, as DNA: TGTGCCAGCAGCAGATTCGGGGTTGGTGGCGACAATGAGCAGTTCTTC. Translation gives CASSRFGVGGDNEQFF.

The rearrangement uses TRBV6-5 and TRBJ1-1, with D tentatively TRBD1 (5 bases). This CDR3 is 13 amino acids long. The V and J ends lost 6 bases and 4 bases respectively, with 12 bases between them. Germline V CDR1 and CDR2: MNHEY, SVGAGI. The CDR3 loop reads CASRPTGGTEAFF. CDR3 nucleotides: TGTGCCAGCAGACCGACGGGGGGCACTGAAGCTTTCTTT.

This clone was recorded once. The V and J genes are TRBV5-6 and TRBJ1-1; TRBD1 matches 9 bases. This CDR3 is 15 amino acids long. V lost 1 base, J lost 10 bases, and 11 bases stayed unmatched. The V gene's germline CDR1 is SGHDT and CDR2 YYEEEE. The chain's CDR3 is CASSLQGQGRVGAFF. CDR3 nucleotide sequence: TGTGCCAGCAGCTTGCAGGGACAGGGAAGGGTGGGAGCTTTCTTT.

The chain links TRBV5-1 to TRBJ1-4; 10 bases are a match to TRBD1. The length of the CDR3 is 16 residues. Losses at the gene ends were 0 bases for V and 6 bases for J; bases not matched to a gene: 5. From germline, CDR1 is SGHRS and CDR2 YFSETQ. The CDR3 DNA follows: TGCGCCAGCAGCTTGGGTAGTGGGACAGGGGATGAAAAACTGTTTTTT. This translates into CASSLGSGTGDEKLFF.

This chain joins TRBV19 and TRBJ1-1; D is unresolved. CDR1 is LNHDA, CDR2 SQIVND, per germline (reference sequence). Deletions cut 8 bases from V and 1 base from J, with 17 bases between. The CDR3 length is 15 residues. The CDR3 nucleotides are TGTGCCAGTGGGGAGATTGGACCGCCGAACACTGAAGCTTTCTTT. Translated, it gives CASGEIGPPNTEAFF.

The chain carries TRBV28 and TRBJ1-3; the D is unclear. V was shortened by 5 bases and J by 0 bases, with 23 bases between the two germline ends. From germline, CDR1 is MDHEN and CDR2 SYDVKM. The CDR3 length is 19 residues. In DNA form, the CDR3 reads TGTGCCAGCAGTGTACGTGTACGGTTTCCGAATCCCTCTGGAAACACCATATATTTT. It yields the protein CASSVRVRFPNPSGNTIYF.

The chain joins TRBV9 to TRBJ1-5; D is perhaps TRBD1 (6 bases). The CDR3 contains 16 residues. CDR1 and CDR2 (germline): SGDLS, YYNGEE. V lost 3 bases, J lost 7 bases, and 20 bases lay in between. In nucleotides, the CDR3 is TGTGCCAGCAGCGCTCCGGCAGTCGAGGGGGAACAGCCCCAGCATTTT. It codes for CASSAPAVEGEQPQHF.

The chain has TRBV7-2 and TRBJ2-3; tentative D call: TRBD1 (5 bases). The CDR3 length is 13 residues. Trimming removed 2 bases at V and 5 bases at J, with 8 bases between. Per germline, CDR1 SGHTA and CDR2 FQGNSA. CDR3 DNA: TGTGCCAGCAGCTTACAAAGGGGAGATACGCAGTATTTT. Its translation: CASSLQRGDTQYF.

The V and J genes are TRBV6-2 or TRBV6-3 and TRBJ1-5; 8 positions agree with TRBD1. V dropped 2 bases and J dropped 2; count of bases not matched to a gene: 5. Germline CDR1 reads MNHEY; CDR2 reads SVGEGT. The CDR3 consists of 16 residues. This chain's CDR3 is CASSYRRGLGNQPQHF. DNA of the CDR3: TGTGCCAGCAGTTACCGCAGGGGGCTAGGCAATCAGCCCCAGCATTTT.

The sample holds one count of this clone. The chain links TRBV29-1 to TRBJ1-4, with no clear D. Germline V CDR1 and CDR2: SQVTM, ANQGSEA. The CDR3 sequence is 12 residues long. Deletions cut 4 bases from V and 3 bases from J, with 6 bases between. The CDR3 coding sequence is TGCAGCGTTGTCACAGCTAATGAAAAACTGTTTTTT. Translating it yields CSVVTANEKLFF.

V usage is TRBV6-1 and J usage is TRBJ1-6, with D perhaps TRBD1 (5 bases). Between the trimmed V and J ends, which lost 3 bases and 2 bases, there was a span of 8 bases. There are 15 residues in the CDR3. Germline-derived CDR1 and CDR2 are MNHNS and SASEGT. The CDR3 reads CASSDTGTYNSPLHF. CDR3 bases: TGTGCCAGCAGTGATACAGGAACCTATAATTCACCCCTCCACTTT.